The clone carrying this T cell receptor (beta chain) came up many times. Its antigen is as yet unknown. The CDR3 end falls 3 residues outside the read, so it is completed with the germline J gene. These data originate in a study of T cell clonality in common variable immunodeficiency. Generated by immunoSEQ multiplex PCR, the TCRdb table keeps only in-frame clones and is missing some. This repertoire lists 15,000 to 20,000 clones without singletons; more than 14% sits in the top ten. Germline CDR1 SNHLY, CDR2 FYNNEI. V was pared by 4 bases and J by 6 bases, with 9 bases between. There are 13 residues in the CDR3. Study conclusions and caveats: In common variable immunodeficiency, TCR beta chains reportedly carried fewer deletions and N-nucleotide insertions. Patient heterogeneity in the CVID cohort limited correlations between repertoire features and clinical complications.

Aged about 8 to 65 years, CVID subjects averaged roughly 43 years old. Blood samples were heparinized, about 4.5 to 8 ml per donor. The sequence derives from a human donor with common variable immunodeficiency. This chain uses TRBV2 with TRBJ1-4; D is perhaps TRBD1 (5 bases). Sequenced: peripheral blood mononuclear cells. CDR3 bases read: TGTGCCAGCAGTGGATTCAGGGATGAAAAA. Translating gives CASSGFRDEK. The full CDR3 sequence reads CASSGFRDEKLFF.